This TCR beta chain was sequenced in a study of blood T cell repertoires in COVID-19. Study-level information: COVID-19 samples collected from the United States, Italy and Spain covered acute and convalescent phases. The analysed material was cDNA or gDNA that came from T cells, B-cell-depleted T cells, or PBMCs.

This clone was detected only once. As processed by the authors: Scientists estimated how many nucleated cells there were by amplifying reference gene primers. Assay: immunoSEQ multiplex PCR; the TCRdb copy retains only in-frame clones and omits some. That table supplies the V and J calls and clone size; D and trimming were determined from the DNA. The sample lists approximately 30,000 clones, roughly 90% occurring once. The sequencing input was peripheral blood. The TCR originated in a human donor in a cohort sampled during active COVID-19.

CDR3 sequence: CASSQESGGAYGYTF. CDR3 coding DNA: TGCGCCAGCAGCCAAGAATCCGGGGGGGCCTATGGCTACACCTTC. The chain links TRBV4-3 to TRBJ1-2; a possible D gene is TRBD1 (6 bases). CDR1 and CDR2 from the germline V gene are LGHNA and YSLEER. V was clipped by 0 bases and J by 4 bases, with 12 bases between them. CDR3 length: 15 residues.